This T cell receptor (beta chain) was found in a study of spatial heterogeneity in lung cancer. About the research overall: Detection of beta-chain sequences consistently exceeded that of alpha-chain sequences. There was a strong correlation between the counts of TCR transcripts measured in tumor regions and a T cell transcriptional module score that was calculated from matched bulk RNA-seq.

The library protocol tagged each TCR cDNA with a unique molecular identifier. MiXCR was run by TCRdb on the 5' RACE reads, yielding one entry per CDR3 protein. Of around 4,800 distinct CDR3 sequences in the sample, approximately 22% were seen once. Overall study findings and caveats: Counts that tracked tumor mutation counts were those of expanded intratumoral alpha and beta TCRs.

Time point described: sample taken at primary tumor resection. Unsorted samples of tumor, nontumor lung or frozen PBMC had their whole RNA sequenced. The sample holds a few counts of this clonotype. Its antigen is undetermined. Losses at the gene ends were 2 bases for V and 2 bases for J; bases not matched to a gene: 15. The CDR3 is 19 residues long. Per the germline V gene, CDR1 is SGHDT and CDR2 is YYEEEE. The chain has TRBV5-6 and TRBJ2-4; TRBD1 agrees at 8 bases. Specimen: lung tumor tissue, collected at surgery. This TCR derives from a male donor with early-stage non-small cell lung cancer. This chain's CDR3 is CASSFVTGTGALTKNIQYF. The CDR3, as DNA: TGTGCCAGCAGCTTTGTGACCGGGACAGGCGCCCTAACCAAAAACATTCAGTACTTC.